Presented here are 18 T cell receptor beta chains from one specimen sequenced in a study of regulatory T cells in long-lasting Graves disease. Time point in this sample: newly diagnosed GD, antithyroid drugs for less than 3 months. Extracted RNA from PBMCs served as the source of the TCR library. Researchers made TCR beta libraries by using iRepertoire HTBI primers and running Arm-PCR on CDR3 regions. TCRdb recomputed calls from the multiplex PCR reads with MiXCR, one row per CDR3 protein. The profile shows fewer than 400,000 distinct CDR3 sequences, 15% to 20% of them singletons. The sample was peripheral blood mononuclear cells (PBMCs), taken at new diagnosis, from a patient treated with antithyroid drugs. Source of these receptors: a female donor with Graves disease.

This clonotype was seen at least ten times. The CDR3 DNA follows: TGTGCCAGCAGTTACGCGGAGGGGGCGGCAGCTTTCTTT. It is translated as CASSYAEGAAAFF. The chain combines TRBV6-5 with TRBJ1-1; 7 nucleotides align to TRBD1. Unmatched junction bases numbered 7, after V lost 2 bases and J lost 10 bases. Per the germline V gene, CDR1 is MNHEY and CDR2 is SVGAGI. There are 13 residues in the CDR3.

Concerning this clonotype itself: A single base separates this from a much larger clone, so it may be a read error. The CDR3, as DNA: TGTGCCAGCACCCCTAGCGGGAGGGGTCTCGGACTTACGCAGCATTTT. Amino acids: CASTPSGRGLGLTQHF. The V gene is TRBV7-3, the J gene TRBJ2-3, with D possibly matching TRBD1 (5 bases). The end of the DNA is better explained by TRBJ1-5, so the J call may be wrong. CDR3 length: 16 residues. The germline V gene has CDR1 SGHTA and CDR2 FQGTGA.

This clonotype was observed many times. This rearrangement joins TRBV3-1 to TRBJ2-5; 8 nucleotides align to TRBD2. Germline loops: CDR1 LGHDT, CDR2 YNNKEL (reference sequence). This CDR3 has 15 amino acids. The J segment lost 4 bases and the V segment lost 2 bases, leaving 6 bases of the junction unmatched. This CDR3 reads CASSQRPLAGETQYF. The CDR3 DNA follows: TGTGCCAGCAGCCAACGACCGCTAGCGGGAGAGACCCAGTACTTC.

This clonotype was seen at least ten times. V usage is TRBV2 and J usage is TRBJ2-1, with 13 bases matching TRBD2. V shed 6 bases, J shed 5 bases, and the junction held 4 bases outside the gene matches. CDR1 and CDR2 from the germline V gene are SNHLY and FYNNEI. This CDR3 comprises 15 residues. CDR3 protein: CASSGLAGVNNEQFF. Written as DNA, the CDR3 is TGTGCCAGCAGCGGACTAGCGGGAGTTAACAATGAGCAGTTCTTC.

This clonotype turned up a few times. The V and J genes are TRBV5-4 and TRBJ2-2; 9 nucleotides agree with TRBD1. There are 14 residues in the CDR3. V shed 6 bases, J shed 6 bases, and the junction held 6 bases outside the gene matches. In germline, CDR1 is SGHNT, CDR2 YYREEE (reference sequence). The CDR3 loop reads CASNQQGAAGELFF. As DNA, the CDR3 is TGTGCCAGCAACCAACAGGGGGCCGCCGGGGAGCTGTTTTTT.

This clonotype occurred many times. This rearrangement joins TRBV12-3 or TRBV12-4 to TRBJ1-5; D perhaps matches TRBD1 (5 bases). The CDR3 loop spans 14 amino acids. Trimming stripped 3 bases from V and 3 bases from J, with 9 bases between. The CDR3 DNA reads as TGTGCCAGCAGTTTTGGGGGGAACAATCAGCCCCAGCATTTT. Protein sequence: CASSFGGNNQPQHF.

This clonotype has at least ten counts. V and J are TRBV2 and TRBJ2-2; D is unresolved. The germline V gene encodes CDR1 SNHLY and CDR2 FYNNEI. V lost 7 bases and J 5 bases, leaving 5 bases between the germline ends. The CDR3 is 11 amino acids. The CDR3 protein is CASIGTGELFF. The CDR3 coding sequence is TGTGCCAGCATTGGGACCGGGGAGCTGTTTTTT.

The genes are TRBV5-1 and TRBJ2-1; unclear D gene. This CDR3 comprises 14 residues. Per germline, CDR1 SGHRS and CDR2 YFSETQ. Trimming cost V 1 base and J 1 base, with 6 bases left between them. DNA of the CDR3: TGCGCCAGCAGCTTGACCGAGTCCTACAATGAGCAGTTCTTC. Its translation is CASSLTESYNEQFF.

This clonotype was detected ten times or more. V is TRBV11-2 and J is TRBJ2-2, with a weak D call TRBD2 (5 bases). CDR1 SGHAT and CDR2 FQNNGV come from the germline V gene. Trimming cost V 6 bases and J 3 bases, with 11 bases left between them. This CDR3 has 14 amino acids. CDR3 coding DNA: TGTGCCAGCAGTACTAGTGGTGACACCGGGGAGCTGTTTTTT. Encoded protein: CASSTSGDTGELFF.

This clonotype appeared a few times. The chain uses TRBV5-1 and TRBJ2-3; D possibly corresponds to TRBD2 (6 bases). CDR1 SGHRS and CDR2 YFSETQ come from the germline V gene. This CDR3 region has 16 residues. Trimming cost V 6 bases and J 1 base, with 18 bases left between them. CDR3 sequence reads: CASNLARWSGTDTQYF. The CDR3, as DNA: TGCGCCAGCAATCTAGCGAGATGGTCGGGCACAGATACGCAGTATTTT.

This clonotype has ten or more counts. The chain employs TRBV28 and TRBJ2-2; possibly TRBD1 or TRBD2 for D (5 bases each). Germline V lookup: CDR1 MDHEN, CDR2 SYDVKM. This CDR3 comprises 14 residues. Trimming shortened V by 2 bases and J by 6 bases, and 10 bases separated the two germline ends. CDR3 bases: TGTGCCAGCAGTTTAGAACGGGGACCCGGGGAGCTGTTTTTT. This translates into CASSLERGPGELFF.

The sample holds many counts of this clonotype. The chain recombines TRBV7-6 with TRBJ2-3; TRBD1 agrees at 11 bases. The germline gives CDR1 SGHVS, CDR2 FNYEAQ. CDR3 length: 18 residues. Unmatched junction bases numbered 10, after V lost 3 bases and J lost 2 bases. The CDR3 is CASSFPGQGQGDTDTQYF. In DNA, the CDR3 is TGTGCCAGCAGCTTCCCGGGACAGGGACAGGGGGACACAGATACGCAGTATTTT.

This clonotype was seen repeatedly, ten times or more. This chain connects TRBV5-1 to TRBJ2-3; no clear D. Germline lookup yields CDR1 SGHRS and CDR2 YFSETQ. The V and J ends lost 2 bases and 2 bases respectively, with 3 bases between them. The CDR3 covers 12 residues. Here the CDR3 DNA reads TGCGCCAGCAGCTTTGACACAGATACGCAGTATTTT. Its translation is CASSFDTDTQYF.

This clonotype was detected ten times or more. This sequence joins TRBV7-8 and TRBJ1-3; a possible D gene is TRBD1 (5 bases). This CDR3 region has 14 residues. Looked up from germline, CDR1 is SGHVS and CDR2 is FQNEAQ. V gave up 4 bases and J gave up 2 bases, with 9 bases separating them. The CDR3 loop reads CASSSQGAGNTIYF. The CDR3 region has the DNA TGTGCCAGCAGCTCCCAAGGGGCTGGAAACACCATATATTTT.

A word on this clonotype: This may be a read error, as it is one base from a much larger clone. The chain links TRBV7-3 to TRBJ1-4; 7 bases match TRBD1. Germline lookup yields CDR1 SGHTA and CDR2 FQGTGA. CDR3 length equals 12 residues. The CDR3 sequence: CKGTAVFEKLLF. In DNA, the CDR3 is TGTAAGGGGACAGCGGTTTTTGAAAAACTGCTTTTT.

This clonotype was observed many times. The V call is TRBV12-3 or TRBV12-4, the J call TRBJ1-1, with D possibly TRBD1 on 6 matching bases. CDR3 length: 17 amino acids. V was cut by 5 bases and J by 9 bases, with 28 bases left in between. Here the CDR3 reads CASSLRGGGRTLEKAFF. In DNA form, the CDR3 reads TGTGCCAGCAGTCTTAGGGGGGGGGGTCGGACCTTGGAAAAAGCTTTCTTT.

This clonotype was seen at least ten times. In nucleotides, the CDR3 is TGTGCCACCAGCAGAGATCGAGGATCCACAGATACGCAGTATTTT. Protein product: CATSRDRGSTDTQYF. The chain combines TRBV15 with TRBJ2-3; D gene ambiguous. V lost 0 bases, J lost 2 bases, and 9 bases lay in between. Looked up from germline, CDR1 is LNHNV and CDR2 is YYDKDF (reference sequence). The CDR3 has 15 amino acids. Using reference TRBV15 and TRBJ2-3 for the parts outside the CDR3, the full variable domain is DAMVIQNPRYQVTQFGKPVTLSCSQTLNHNVMYWYQQKSSQAPKLLFHYYDKDFNNEADTPDNFQSRRPNTSFCFLDIRSPGLGDTAMYLCATSRDRGSTDTQYFGPGTRLTVL.

In this sample, this clonotype turned up many times. J is TRBJ2-7 and V is TRBV18, with TRBD1 identical over 11 bases. Germline V gene sequence: CDR1 KGHSH, CDR2 LQKENI. The junction had 5 bases not matched to a gene; V was cut back by 3 bases and J by 7 bases. The CDR3 is 14 amino acids. CDR3 amino acids: CASSPGQGDREQYF. CDR3 in DNA: TGTGCCAGCTCACCGGGACAGGGGGATAGGGAGCAGTACTTC.